This TCR beta chain was captured in a study of T-cell memory formation after mild COVID-19. Study details: The TCR clusters were mostly specific to one donor.

The V end was cut by 0 bases, the J end by 5 bases, with 9 bases between. The CDR3 length is 13 residues. CDR1 is SGDLS, CDR2 YYNGEE, per germline. Details on this clonotype: The antigen is not known.

One entry per CDR3 protein, called by TCRdb with MiXCR from the 5' RACE reads. The sample lists roughly 450,000 distinct CDR3 sequences; 15% to 20% were seen once. Study results and limitations: Among contracting clones, CD4+ were mainly CM/EM and CD8+ enriched in EMRA. Within pre-infection memory, some responding clones were found, suggesting cross-reactive memory joined.

The origin of this receptor is an adult woman who had mild COVID-19 (a few samples of this study predate the infection). Cell type and time point are not known. The chain recombines TRBV9 with TRBJ2-7; D possibly uses TRBD1 or TRBD2 (5 bases each). Sequenced input: PBMCs or a T cell subset sorted from them (not recorded which). Written as DNA, the CDR3 is TGTGCCAGCAGCGTAGGGGACGGCAACGAGCAGTACTTC. Translation gives CASSVGDGNEQYF.